The 2 T cell receptor beta chains below all came from one sample that was sequenced in a study of blood T cell repertoires in COVID-19. The protocol was immunoSEQ multiplex PCR, while the TCRdb copy is restricted to in-frame clones and leaves out a portion. The sample consists of 400,000 to 550,000 clones, more than 85% of them appearing once. Sequenced: peripheral blood. The receptors come from a woman in her thirties with acute or convalescent COVID-19.

With regard to this clone: This sample also contains other DNA sequences that code for the same CDR3. The chain has TRBV5-4 and TRBJ1-2; D is unclear. Germline values: CDR1 SGHNT, CDR2 YYREEE (reference sequence). The CDR3 spans 13 residues. V was trimmed by 4 bases and J by 7 bases, leaving 14 bases between them. CDR3 sequence: CASSLRGGGGYTF. Written as DNA, the CDR3 is TGTGCCAGCAGCCTCCGGGGAGGCGGTGGCTACACCTTC.

The genes are TRBV7-9 and TRBJ1-2, with unresolved D. Trimming took 5 bases from V and 4 from J, leaving 11 bases between them. The CDR3 extends over 13 amino acids. CDR1 SEHNR and CDR2 FQNEAQ come from the germline V gene (reference sequence). The CDR3 reads CASSERVGYGYTF. The CDR3 DNA sequence: TGTGCCAGCAGCGAGAGGGTCGGCTATGGCTACACCTTC.